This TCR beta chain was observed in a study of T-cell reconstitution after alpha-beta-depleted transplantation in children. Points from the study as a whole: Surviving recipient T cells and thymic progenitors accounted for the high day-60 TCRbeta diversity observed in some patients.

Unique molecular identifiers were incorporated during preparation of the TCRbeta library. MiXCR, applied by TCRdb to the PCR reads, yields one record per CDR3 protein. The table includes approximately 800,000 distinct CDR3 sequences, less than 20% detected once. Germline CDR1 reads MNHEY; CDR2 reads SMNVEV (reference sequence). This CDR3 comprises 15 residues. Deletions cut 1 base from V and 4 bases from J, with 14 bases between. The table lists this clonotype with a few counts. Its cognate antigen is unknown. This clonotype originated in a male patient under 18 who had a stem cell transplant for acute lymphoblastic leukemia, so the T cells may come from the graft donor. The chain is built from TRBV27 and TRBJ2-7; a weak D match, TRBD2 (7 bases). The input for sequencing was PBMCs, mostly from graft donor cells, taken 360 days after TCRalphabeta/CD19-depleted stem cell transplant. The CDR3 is CASSLWGGPEYEQYF. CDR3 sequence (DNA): TGTGCCAGCAGTTTATGGGGGGGCCCGGAGTACGAGCAGTACTTC.